The 10 T cell receptor beta chains in this list originate from one sample, sequenced in a study of OX40 agonist ivuxolimab in advanced cancers. The assay was immunoSEQ multiplex PCR, and TCRdb's table has in-frame clones only and misses some. The top ten clones hold around 3.3% of a sample with 58,000 or so clones, roughly 80% of them seen once. The sample was CD4+ or CD8+ T cells sorted from blood, taken in a trial of the OX40 agonist ivuxolimab. The receptors originated from an adult with an advanced solid tumor such as melanoma, head and neck, liver or kidney cancer.

CDR3 residues: CASSMGGRTDTQYF. The CDR3, as DNA: TGTGCCAGTAGTATGGGGGGCCGCACAGATACGCAGTATTTT. The chain recombines TRBV19 with TRBJ2-3; D could derive from TRBD1 or TRBD2 (6 bases each). This CDR3 contains 14 residues. Germline CDR1 is LNHDA and CDR2 is SQIVND (reference sequence). Between the trimmed V and J ends, which lost 3 bases and 1 base, there was a span of 8 bases.

This chain uses TRBV5-6 with TRBJ2-1; 10 bases align to TRBD2. Per germline, CDR1 SGHDT and CDR2 YYEEEE. Trimming cost V 0 bases and J 4 bases; bases outside gene matches: 7. This CDR3 is 17 amino acids long. The CDR3 region is CASSLAGLAGGYNEQFF. The CDR3 coding sequence is TGTGCCAGCAGCTTGGCCGGTTTAGCGGGGGGTTACAATGAGCAGTTCTTC.

V and J are TRBV28 and TRBJ1-6; D is unresolved. The CDR3 has 14 amino acids. Trimming removed 1 base from V and 4 bases from J, with 5 bases in between. Germline V gene lookup returns CDR1 MDHEN and CDR2 SYDVKM. CDR3 region: CASSLSQYNSPLHF. The CDR3 DNA is TGTGCCAGCAGTTTATCACAGTATAATTCACCCCTCCACTTT.

The rearrangement joins TRBV9 to TRBJ2-2; TRBD2 matches 8 bases. V shed 6 bases, J shed 1 base, and the junction held 2 bases outside the gene matches. The CDR3 is made up of 14 amino acids. Germline values: CDR1 SGDLS, CDR2 YYNGEE. This CDR3 is CASNSGVNTGELFF. The CDR3 DNA reads as TGTGCCAGCAATAGCGGGGTGAACACCGGGGAGCTGTTTTTT.

The V call is TRBV28, the J call TRBJ1-4; a possible D gene is TRBD1 (6 bases). The ends were cut back, 2 bases at V and 7 bases at J, with 11 bases in the middle. Germline lookup yields CDR1 MDHEN and CDR2 SYDVKM. The CDR3 is 14 amino acids. The CDR3 DNA reads as TGTGCCAGCAGTTTACCAGGGGAGGGTGAAAAACTGTTTTTT. It translates to CASSLPGEGEKLFF. The variable domain in full, completed from reference TRBV28 and TRBJ1-4, reads DVKVTQSSRYLVKRTGEKVFLECVQDMDHENMFWYRQDPGLGLRLIYFSYDVKMKEKGDIPEGYSVSREKKERFSLILESASTNQTSMYLCASSLPGEGEKLFFGSGTQLSVL.

The genes are TRBV7-9 and TRBJ2-1; 8 nucleotides agree with TRBD1. V lost 2 bases, J lost 10 bases, and 16 bases stayed unmatched. This CDR3 is 17 amino acids long. Germline CDR1 and CDR2: SEHNR and FQNEAQ (reference sequence). The DNA for the CDR3 is TGTGCCAGCAGCTTACGGACAGGGAGTAAACTAATTTCGGAGCAGTTCTTC. It yields the protein CASSLRTGSKLISEQFF. Full variable domain (rest looked up from reference TRBV7-9 and TRBJ2-1): DTGVSQNPRHKITKRGQNVTFRCDPISEHNRLYWYRQTLGQGPEFLTYFQNEAQLEKSRLLSDRFSAERPKGSFSTLEIQRTEQGDSAMYLCASSLRTGSKLISEQFFGPGTRLTVL.

Worth noting for this clone: One end of the junction varies from germline; a read error may be responsible. J is TRBJ2-1 and V is TRBV18; D perhaps matches TRBD2 (6 bases). CDR1 KGHSH and CDR2 LQKENI come from the germline V gene. The length of the CDR3 is 15 residues. The CDR3 coding sequence is TGTGCCAGCTCACCCCCGGGACTGTCCTCCAATGAGCAGTTCTTC. This sequence encodes CASSPPGLSSNEQFF.

The J gene is TRBJ2-7, the V gene TRBV11-3, with 8 bases that match TRBD1. The CDR3 is 16 residues long. The germline gives CDR1 SGHNT, CDR2 YENEEA. V lost 8 bases and J lost 5; bases outside the gene matches: 17. The CDR3 region is CASCTKRTGSCHEQYF. CDR3 bases: TGTGCCAGCTGCACAAAGAGGACAGGGAGCTGCCACGAGCAGTACTTC. The whole variable domain, remainder taken from reference TRBV11-3 and TRBJ2-7, is EAGVVQSPRYKIIEKKQPVAFWCNPISGHNTLYWYLQNLGQGPELLIRYENEEAVDDSQLPKDRFSAERLKGVDSTLKIQPAELGDSAVYLCASCTKRTGSCHEQYFGPGTRLTVT.

The chain combines TRBV7-2 with TRBJ2-3, with D uncertain. There are 12 residues in the CDR3. V gave up 5 bases and J gave up 4 bases, with 7 bases separating them. Germline assignment: CDR1 SGHTA and CDR2 FQGNSA. The CDR3 protein is CASSRQADTQYF. For the CDR3, the DNA is TGTGCCAGCAGCCGGCAGGCAGATACGCAGTATTTT.

This chain links TRBV7-2 with TRBJ2-5, with D uncertain. The CDR3 is 13 amino acids. The ends were cut back, 0 bases at V and 4 bases at J, with 6 bases in the middle. The germline gives CDR1 SGHTA, CDR2 FQGNSA. The CDR3 DNA reads TGTGCCAGCAGCTTAGCGGCTCGAGAGACCCAGTACTTC. Its protein is CASSLAARETQYF.